This T cell receptor (beta chain) was sequenced for a study of T cells in Graves' hyperthyroidism and ophthalmopathy (dated by TCRdb to about 2019). At the level of the whole study: Peripheral blood samples were taken at the time of initial diagnosis, prior to any treatment. A discovery cohort of about 95 patients, roughly 43 with Graves' ophthalmopathy and 55 to 60 with stable Graves' hyperthyroidism, was used to find distinguishing TCR V-J signatures. Prospective prediction of ophthalmopathy was tested in an independent validation cohort consisting of fewer than 20 hyperthyroidism patients and around 17 patients who later progressed to ophthalmopathy. The 75 to 100 discovery patients were divided at random into training and test sets in a 7:3 ratio. The study also compared thyroid tissue and blood T-cell repertoires from five or six Graves' hyperthyroidism patients. Following sampling, methimazole starting at 30 mg daily was given to hyperthyroidism patients, and high-dose intravenous methylprednisolone was given to ophthalmopathy patients. The paper reports TCR Vbeta CDR3 sequencing of some 140 peripheral blood samples: fewer than 50 ophthalmopathy, fewer than 85 hyperthyroidism and 17 progressor patients.

V lost 1 base and J lost 7 bases, and the count of bases not matched to a germline gene is 7. Taken from the germline V gene, the CDR1 and CDR2 loops are MDHEN and SYDVKM. From the cysteine through the phenylalanine, the CDR3 covers 16 amino acids. The DNA shown is the 48-base CDR3, in frame from base 1. This clonotype came up many times. The antigen it binds to is not known. No base qualities exist here, and no much larger clone lies one base off it. Stable Graves' hyperthyroidism was defined as no progression to ophthalmopathy during 18 months of follow-up. Hyperthyroidism patients were newly diagnosed, with disease duration under 2 months, and aged 18 to 65 years. Patients with uncontrolled infections, other autoimmune diseases, pregnancy or lactation were excluded. Clinical symptoms, serum thyroxine and TRAb, thyroid ultrasound, and orbital computed tomography formed the basis for the diagnoses. Ficoll-Paque density gradient centrifugation was used to isolate PBMCs from around 9.1 ml of fresh peripheral blood. Total RNA was extracted with Trizol reagent, and quality was checked on an Agilent 2100 Bioanalyzer.

Broad study findings and their caveats: Ophthalmopathy was separated from stable hyperthyroidism by a 13 V-J signature model, with 85% to 90% sensitivity and roughly 84% specificity obtained in cross-validation and 80%/75% obtained in testing. Sample size was not statistically predetermined, and blinding of investigators to group allocation was not performed. Most expanded thyroid clonotypes (frequency above 0.001) were also detected in blood, suggesting blood repertoires may reflect thyroid immune responses. In validation, the model predicted progression to ophthalmopathy a median of approximately 6.3 months before onset, with roughly 71% sensitivity and about 72% specificity.

The TCR beta CDR3 regions were amplified from RNA transcripts. A first-round RT-PCR of the TCR CDR3 used the HTBI primer set with the Qiagen OneStep RT-PCR kit. Libraries were constructed in a second round of multiplex PCR, after which size selection and purification were carried out. Paired-end sequencing of the libraries was performed with 100 bp reads on an Illumina HiSeq2000. As for the authors' bioinformatics: SOAPnuke was used to process the raw data, with reads discarded if the reads contained adapters or uncalled bases, had a mean Phred below 15, or lacked an exact constant-primer or identifier match. COPE v1.2.5 was used to merge the high-quality paired reads, and each unique nucleotide sequence was defined as a clonotype. Clonotypes were aligned to IMGT TRBV, TRBD and TRBJ reference segments using MiTCR v1.1. Only V-J combinations with frequency above 0.0001, covering about 99% of repertoires, were analysed. A TCS score was defined as the ratio between F50 (clonal expansion) and ExV (chaos), using BLOSUM62-based TCRdist between CDR3 peptides within each V-J. Welch's t-statistics and random forest reduced fewer than 600 V-J features to 13, which were used in a naive Bayes classifier (R e1071). Using fastp trimming at Q25 and MiXCR clonotype assembly, TCRdb reanalyzed the public sequencing data and kept in-frame beta chains. Every distinct CDR3 protein forms one entry, paired with its most common genes and DNA. These V and J calls derive from TCRdb rather than the authors' analysis. The sample table lists 300,000 or so distinct CDR3 sequences, approximately 16% of them with a count of one. Together, the top ten hold around 34% of the sample.

This clonotype was obtained from a man aged 25 to 40 with Graves' hyperthyroidism. Sequencing was carried out using blood. The sequence links TRBV28 to TRBJ2-1, and 10 junction bases match TRBD2. The CDR3 region has the sequence CASSLSVLAGTNEQFF. The nucleotide sequence is TGTGCCAGCAGTTTATCGGTACTAGCGGGGACTAATGAGCAGTTCTTC.